What follows are 4 T cell receptor beta chains derived from one specimen sequenced in a study of OX40 agonist ivuxolimab in advanced cancers. Libraries were prepared by immunoSEQ multiplex PCR; TCRdb keeps only in-frame clonotypes and omits some of them. The table has some 60,000 clones, approximately 80% seen once. The specimen was CD4+ or CD8+ T cells sorted from blood, collected in a trial of the OX40 agonist ivuxolimab. Receptors were obtained from an adult with an advanced solid tumor such as melanoma, head and neck, liver or kidney cancer.

The rearrangement joins TRBV2 to TRBJ1-2; no clear D gene. Germline values: CDR1 SNHLY, CDR2 FYNNEI. Trimming stripped 6 bases from V and 4 bases from J, with 9 bases between. This CDR3 has 12 amino acids. The CDR3 coding sequence is TGTGCCAGCAGAACAGACGGCTATGGCTACACCTTC. This encodes CASRTDGYGYTF.

V usage is TRBV27 and J usage is TRBJ2-1; TRBD1 matches 9 bases. Germline CDR1 is MNHEY and CDR2 is SMNVEV (reference sequence). The CDR3 runs to 14 residues. The trim removed 3 bases at V and 7 bases at J, leaving 4 bases unmatched. The CDR3 nucleotides are TGTGCCAGCAGTTTGGGACAGGGTAGGAATGAGCAGTTCTTC. Residues: CASSLGQGRNEQFF.

The chain couples TRBV28 to TRBJ2-7, with D possibly matching TRBD1 (5 bases). The germline V gene has CDR1 MDHEN and CDR2 SYDVKM. The CDR3 has 15 residues. Between the trimmed V and J ends, which lost 6 bases and 1 base, there was a span of 16 bases. CDR3 loop: CASSPAGAGSYEQYF. The CDR3 DNA sequence: TGTGCCAGCAGCCCCGCTGGGGCTGGGTCCTACGAGCAGTACTTC.

J is TRBJ1-6 and V is TRBV28; the D gene is possibly TRBD1 (5 bases). The germline CDR1 and CDR2 sequences are MDHEN and SYDVKM. The CDR3 is made up of 14 amino acids. Trimming removed 2 bases at V and 7 bases at J, with 9 bases between. The CDR3 region has the DNA TGTGCCAGCAGTTTAGAGGGGCGGAATTCACCCCTCCACTTT. Its protein is CASSLEGRNSPLHF.